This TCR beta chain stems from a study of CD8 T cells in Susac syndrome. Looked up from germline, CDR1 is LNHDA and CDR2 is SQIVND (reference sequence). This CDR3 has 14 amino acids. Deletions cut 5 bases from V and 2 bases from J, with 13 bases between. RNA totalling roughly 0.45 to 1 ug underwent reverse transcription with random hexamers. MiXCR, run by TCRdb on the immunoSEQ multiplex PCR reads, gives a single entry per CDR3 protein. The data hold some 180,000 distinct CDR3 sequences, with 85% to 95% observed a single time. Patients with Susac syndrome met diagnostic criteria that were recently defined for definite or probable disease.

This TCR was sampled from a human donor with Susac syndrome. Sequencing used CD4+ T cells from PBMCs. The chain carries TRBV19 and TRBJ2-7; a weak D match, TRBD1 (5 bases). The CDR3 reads CASSLTGNPYEQYF. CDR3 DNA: TGTGCCAGTAGTCTAACAGGAAACCCCTACGAGCAGTACTTC.